The present T cell receptor (beta chain) was sequenced within a study of control samples from healthy donors and cancer patients. Only in-frame clones appear in the TCRdb table, and some are missing; sequencing was by immunoSEQ multiplex PCR. The sample yields under 150,000 clones, roughly 90% seen once. Sequenced input: blood. The sequence was collected from a man aged 25-45 years in good health.

The CDR3 bases are TGTGCCAGCAGTTTAATAGCGGGAGGCCACGAGCAGTACTTC. The encoded protein is CASSLIAGGHEQYF. The V and J genes are TRBV6-2 or TRBV6-3 and TRBJ2-7; TRBD2 agrees at 10 bases. Germline V gene sequence: CDR1 MNHEY, CDR2 SVGEGT. The CDR3 covers 14 residues. V trimming: 4 bases; J trimming: 5 bases; junction bases outside the gene matches: 5.